This TCR beta chain emerged from a study of blood T cell repertoires in COVID-19. Whole-study context: The United States, Italy and Spain supplied acute and convalescent COVID-19 samples. Sources were T cells, B-cell-depleted T cells, or PBMCs; the material itself was cDNA or gDNA.

The repertoire was sequenced with immunoSEQ multiplex PCR; TCRdb's copy has only in-frame clones and lacks some. The table includes over 200,000 clones, more than 85% detected once. The count of this clone is one. Followed over time, Seattle patients had been enrolled while infection was active. CDR3 length: 12 amino acids. V lost 3 bases and J lost 5, with 6 bases in between. The germline CDR1 and CDR2 sequences are SGDLS and YYNGEE. This chain connects TRBV9 to TRBJ2-1; no clear D. Sequencing input: peripheral blood. This TCR came from a person in their late teens or twenties with COVID-19, enrolled during active disease. The CDR3 is CASSAGDNEQFF. The DNA for the CDR3 is TGTGCCAGCAGCGCCGGAGACAATGAGCAGTTCTTC.